Presented here are 3 T cell receptor beta chains from one specimen sequenced in a study of regulatory T cells in long-lasting Graves disease listed by TCRdb under 2021. Preparation of the library involved multiplex PCR. Sequencer: Illumina HiSeq 4000. To build TCR beta libraries, CDR3 regions were amplified by Arm-PCR using iRepertoire HTBI primers. Starting from the raw public reads, TCRdb applied fastp trimming at Q25, assembled clones with MiXCR and retained in-frame beta chains. Rows with one shared CDR3 protein collapse into an entry with the most common genes and DNA. For this sample the table gives about 540,000 distinct CDR3 sequences, of which around an eighth were detected only once. 10% of the sample is held by the ten biggest clonotypes. What this sample's time point label stands for: newly diagnosed GD, antithyroid drugs for less than 3 months. RNA was extracted from PBMCs in TRIzol for both TCR sequencing and RNA sequencing.

These same records also appear under a second study, on T cells in Graves' hyperthyroidism and ophthalmopathy.

Here the sequenced sample was peripheral blood mononuclear cells (PBMCs), taken at new diagnosis, from a patient treated with antithyroid drugs. These receptor sequences come from a man younger than 40 with Graves disease. Donor details come from another sample of the same person, matched by shared clones.

This sequence joins TRBV5-1 and TRBJ2-7; 10 bases match TRBD2. V lost 2 bases and J lost 5; bases outside the gene matches: 7. The CDR3 spans 15 residues. Germline CDR1 is SGHRS and CDR2 is YFSETQ. In nucleotides, the CDR3 is TGCGCCAGCAGCTTACTAGCGGGGAGGAGCAACGAGCAGTACTTC. The encoded protein is CASSLLAGRSNEQYF.

This clonotype was recorded a few times. The rearrangement uses TRBV19 and TRBJ2-1; 9 bases are a match to TRBD1. The CDR3 length is 14 residues. V was pared by 7 bases and J by 6 bases, with 7 bases of the junction left unmatched. Germline V CDR1 and CDR2: LNHDA, SQIVND (reference sequence). Here the CDR3 reads CASMAWTGANEQFF. CDR3 DNA sequence: TGTGCCAGTATGGCGTGGACAGGGGCCAATGAGCAGTTCTTC. Full variable domain (rest looked up from reference TRBV19 and TRBJ2-1): DGGITQSPKYLFRKEGQNVTLSCEQNLNHDAMYWYRQDPGQGLRLIYYSQIVNDFQKGDIAEGYSVSREKKESFPLTVTSAQKNPTAFYLCASMAWTGANEQFFGPGTRLTVL.

Turning to this clonotype: A far larger clone differs by one base, so this is likely a read error. The chain recombines TRBV7-9 with TRBJ2-3; TRBD1 might be the D (6 bases). Germline V gene data show CDR1 as SEHNR and CDR2 as FQNEAQ (reference sequence). The length of the CDR3 is 14 residues. In nucleotides, the CDR3 is TGTGCCAGCAGCTTAGTACAGGGTACAGATGCGCAGTATTTT. Its protein product is CASSLVQGTDAQYF.